This TCR beta chain emerged from a study of CD8+ T cells in alopecia areata. V lost 2 bases and J lost 3, with 10 bases in between. Germline V gene sequence: CDR1 MNHEY, CDR2 SMNVEV (reference sequence). This CDR3 is built from 14 residues. RNA extraction and reverse transcription yielded cDNA as sequencing template. Data came from immunoSEQ multiplex PCR; TCRdb stores just in-frame clones and leaves some out. The data contain about 110,000 clones, 55% to 60% of them singletons. This clone was found a few times. This TCR was recovered from a human donor with alopecia areata. Sequencing input: NKG2D-low CD8+ T cells sorted from blood. The V call is TRBV27, the J call TRBJ1-1; D is undetermined. In nucleotides, the CDR3 is TGTGCCAGCAGTTTAGTACGACCGGACACTGAAGCTTTCTTT. Amino acid sequence: CASSLVRPDTEAFF.